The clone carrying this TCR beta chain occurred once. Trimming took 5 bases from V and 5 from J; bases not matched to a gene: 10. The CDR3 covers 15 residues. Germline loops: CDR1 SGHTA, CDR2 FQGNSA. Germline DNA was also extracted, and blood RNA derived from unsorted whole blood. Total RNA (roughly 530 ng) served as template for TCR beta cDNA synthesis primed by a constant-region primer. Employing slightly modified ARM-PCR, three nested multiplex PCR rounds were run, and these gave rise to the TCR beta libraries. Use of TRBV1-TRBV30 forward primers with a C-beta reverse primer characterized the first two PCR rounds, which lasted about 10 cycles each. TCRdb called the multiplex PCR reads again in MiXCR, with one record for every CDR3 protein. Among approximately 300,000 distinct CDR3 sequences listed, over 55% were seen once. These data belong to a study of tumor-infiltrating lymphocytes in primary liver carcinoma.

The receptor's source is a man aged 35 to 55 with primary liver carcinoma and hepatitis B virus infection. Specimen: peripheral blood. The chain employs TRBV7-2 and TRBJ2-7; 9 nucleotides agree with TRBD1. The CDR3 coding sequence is TGTGCCAGCAGCCCCACCGGGACAGGGCCTAACGAGCAGTACTTC. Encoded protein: CASSPTGTGPNEQYF.